This T cell receptor (beta chain) was identified in a study of blood T cell repertoires in COVID-19. For the study at large: Nucleic acid was either cDNA or gDNA, and it came from T cells, B-cell-depleted T cells, or PBMCs.

Authors' data handling: From reference gene primer amplification, estimates of nucleated cell counts were derived. The assay was immunoSEQ multiplex PCR, and TCRdb's table has in-frame clones only and misses some. V and J calls and clone size follow that table, whereas D and trimming were derived from the DNA. The repertoire holds hundreds of thousands of clones, around 83% seen once, with about 8.9% in the top ten. Germline loops: CDR1 SGHVS, CDR2 FNYEAQ. Trimming took off 0 bases at V and 2 bases at J, with 10 bases between the two ends. The CDR3 contains 16 residues. This receptor was taken from a man older than 75 with acute or convalescent COVID-19. The V call is TRBV7-6, the J call TRBJ1-4; D unresolved. The sequencing input was peripheral blood. The CDR3 bases are TGTGCCAGCAGCTTAGCGGCGGGGAGTACTAATGAAAAACTGTTTTTT. Translating gives CASSLAAGSTNEKLFF.